This T cell receptor (beta chain) was profiled in a study of cytomegalovirus exposure and HLA in healthy donors. The germline V gene has CDR1 LNHDA and CDR2 SQIVND (reference sequence). The CDR3 extends over 15 amino acids. Trimming removed 6 bases from V and 3 bases from J, with 14 bases in between. The PCR contained 60 Vbeta and 13 Jbeta primers. Clones were read by immunoSEQ multiplex PCR, and TCRdb kept only the in-frame ones, dropping some. The data contain under 110,000 clones, approximately 85% of them singletons. The chain links TRBV19 to TRBJ2-2; the D gene is possibly TRBD2 (6 bases). This clonotype originated in a man aged 50-59 years in good health and CMV-seronegative. Sequencing input: PBMCs. The CDR3 loop reads CASSYLREYTGELFF. The DNA of the CDR3 is TGTGCCAGTAGCTATCTTCGGGAGTACACCGGGGAGCTGTTTTTT.